Listed below are T cell receptor beta chains from one sample, sequenced in a study of blood T cell repertoires in COVID-19. The assay was immunoSEQ multiplex PCR, and TCRdb's table has in-frame clones only and misses some. The data contain about 130,000 clones, around 73% of them singletons. Specimen: peripheral blood. The receptor set was obtained from a man in his fifties or sixties who had recovered from COVID-19. Both conserved end residues are part of each CDR3. A D gene is named only where the DNA matches it firmly. A row's size may be missing; if present it is once, few, many or a size class.

V gene	clone size	D gene	J gene	CDR3 DNA	CDR3 protein
TRBV5-4	NA	TRBD2	TRBJ2-5	TGTGCCAGCAGCTTGTCTCTAGCGGGGGTTGGGGAGACCCAGTACTTC	CASSLSLAGVGETQYF
TRBV6-5	NA	TRBD1	TRBJ1-4	TGTGCCAGCAGTTACCAAGGACAGGCTAGTGGTGAAAAACTGTTTTTT	CASSYQGQASGEKLFF
TRBV6-5	NA	TRBD1	TRBJ1-2	TGTGCCAGCAACGACAGGGGGCGAGAGGGCTACACCTTC	CASNDRGREGYTF
TRBV20-1	once	NA	TRBJ1-5	TGCAGTGCTAGTCTGGGGGCCATAGGACAGCCCCAGCATTTT	CSASLGAIGQPQHF
TRBV20-1	NA	NA	TRBJ2-5	TGCAGTGCTAGTTCACAGGGGGGGGAGACCCAGTACTTC	CSASSQGGETQYF
TRBV7-8	NA	TRBD2	TRBJ2-2	TGTGCCAGCAGCTTAATTACTAGCGGGGGGTCCGGGGAGCTGTTTTTT	CASSLITSGGSGELFF
TRBV19	NA	TRBD1	TRBJ1-2	TGTGCCAGTACCCCAAGACAGGGGTTGGGCTATGGCTACACCTTC	CASTPRQGLGYGYTF
TRBV6-5	few	NA	TRBJ1-5	TGTGCCAGCAGTTCGGACAGCCTGAATCAGCCCCAGCATTTT	CASSSDSLNQPQHF
TRBV7-9	once	TRBD2	TRBJ2-5	TGTGCCAGCAGCTTAAGCGGGGTTAGCCAAGAGACCCAGTACTTC	CASSLSGVSQETQYF
TRBV7-8	NA	TRBD1	TRBJ1-1	TGTGCCAGCAGCTTAGGGGACAGCCCAGAATTTCGAGGAGCTTTCTTT	CASSLGDSPEFRGAFF
TRBV27	once	TRBD1	TRBJ2-3	TGTGCCAGCAGTTTAGCACAGGGGATAGGCACGCAGTATTTT	CASSLAQGIGTQYF
TRBV14	NA	TRBD2	TRBJ2-5	TGTGCCAGCAGCCGCCTGAGCGGGGGGCAGGGGGCCCAGTACTTC	CASSRLSGGQGAQYF
TRBV19	NA	TRBD2	TRBJ2-1	TGTGCCAGTAGCCCGGGAGGTGGGACTAGCGGGAGCTCCTACAATGAGCAGTTCTTC	CASSPGGGTSGSSYNEQFF
TRBV28	NA	TRBD2	TRBJ2-2	TGTGCCAGCAGTTTGGGCGGGGGAACCGGGGAGCTGTTTTTT	CASSLGGGTGELFF
TRBV2	NA	NA	TRBJ1-1	TGTGCCAGCACTAGGGGGTGGAACACTGAAGCTTTCTTT	CASTRGWNTEAFF
TRBV18	NA	TRBD1	TRBJ2-3	TGTGCCAGCTCACCCTCAGGGGGCCCCACAGATACGCAGTATTTT	CASSPSGGPTDTQYF
TRBV19	few	NA	TRBJ2-5	TGTGCCAGTATGGGCCCGTACCAAGAGACCCAGTACTTC	CASMGPYQETQYF
TRBV6-1	NA	TRBD1	TRBJ1-5	TGTGCCAGCAGACAGGCAGGGGGTAATCAGCCCCAGCATTTT	CASRQAGGNQPQHF
TRBV5-1	few	TRBD2	TRBJ2-3	TGCGCCAGCAGCCCCGATCGGACTAGCGGGGGCTCGCAGTATTTT	CASSPDRTSGGSQYF
TRBV3-1/TRBV3-2	NA	TRBD1	TRBJ1-5	TGTGCCAGCAGCCAAATGGGACAGAACAATCAGCCCCAGCATTTT	CASSQMGQNNQPQHF
TRBV6-5	NA	NA	TRBJ2-4	TGTGCCGCTTTAAGGGGGACGAGGAACATTCAGTACTTC	CAALRGTRNIQYF
TRBV3-1/TRBV3-2	NA	NA	TRBJ2-7	TGTGCCAGCAGCATCATCGGGGCGGGATTTAACGAGCAGTACTTC	CASSIIGAGFNEQYF
TRBV7-8	NA	TRBD2	TRBJ2-7	TGTGCCAGCAGCCCCGGACTAGCGGGAGGGGTGCAGTACTTC	CASSPGLAGGVQYF
TRBV14	NA	NA	TRBJ2-7	TGTGCCAGCAGCCAAGGACTCCAGGAGCAGTACTTC	CASSQGLQEQYF
TRBV18	NA	TRBD1	TRBJ2-6	TGTGCCAGCTCACCGGACAGGGGCTCCTCTGGGGCCAATGTCCTGACTTTC	CASSPDRGSSGANVLTF
TRBV11-2	NA	NA	TRBJ1-1	TGTGCCAGCAGCTTAGACAAAGGGGGACGGAACACTGAAGCTTTCTTT	CASSLDKGGRNTEAFF
TRBV6-5	NA	NA	TRBJ2-3	TGTGCCAGCTTAATGCGGGGCACAGATACGCAGTATTTT	CASLMRGTDTQYF
TRBV7-3	NA	NA	TRBJ2-2	TGTGCCAGCAGGAAGGACACGAACACCGGGGAGCTGTTTTTT	CASRKDTNTGELFF